Listed below are T cell receptor beta chains from one sample, sequenced in a study of blood T cell repertoires in COVID-19. Only in-frame clones appear in the TCRdb table, and some are missing; sequencing was by immunoSEQ multiplex PCR. This table holds over 70,000 clones, around 90% found once. The sequenced sample consisted of peripheral blood. The receptors derive from an elderly man with acute or convalescent COVID-19. The CDR3 runs from the conserved cysteine through the conserved F or W. Fields, in order: CDR3 protein, J gene, V gene, CDR3 length.

CDR3: CASSLLGTTLNYGYTF
J: TRBJ1-2
V: TRBV11-2
length: 16

CDR3: CASSQGGMNTEAFF
J: TRBJ1-1
V: TRBV18
length: 14

CDR3: CASSSYRGKETQYF
J: TRBJ2-5
V: TRBV6-2/TRBV6-3
length: 14

CDR3: CASSAPGQGEPQHF
J: TRBJ1-5
V: TRBV21-1
length: 14

CDR3: CASSPLLGSPDTQYF
J: TRBJ2-3
V: TRBV18
length: 15

CDR3: CASSASTGVNSPLHF
J: TRBJ1-6
V: TRBV7-3
length: 15

CDR3: CASGPGQGTTNEKLFF
J: TRBJ1-4
V: TRBV12-5
length: 16

CDR3: CASTRDSINSPLHF
J: TRBJ1-6
V: TRBV2
length: 14

CDR3: CASTPRRSSGYTFTDTQYF
J: TRBJ2-3
V: TRBV6-2/TRBV6-3
length: 19

CDR3: CASSLEQGGSPLHF
J: TRBJ1-6
V: TRBV5-1
length: 14

CDR3: CASRDRELNTGELFF
J: TRBJ2-2
V: TRBV2
length: 15

CDR3: CASSLGGLANTEAFF
J: TRBJ1-1
V: TRBV5-4
length: 15

CDR3: CASSLLAGGETQYF
J: TRBJ2-5
V: TRBV5-6
length: 14

CDR3: CASRIGGTGDYEQYF
J: TRBJ2-7
V: TRBV7-9
length: 15

CDR3: CASSQEIPTGISGYTF
J: TRBJ1-2
V: TRBV4-3
length: 16

CDR3: CSVGGTNEKLFF
J: TRBJ1-4
V: TRBV29-1
length: 12

CDR3: CASSPTGLGTGELFF
J: TRBJ2-2
V: TRBV2
length: 15

CDR3: CASSPLLNQPQHF
J: TRBJ1-5
V: TRBV12-3/TRBV12-4
length: 13

CDR3: CASSQDGTRGNTIYF
J: TRBJ1-3
V: TRBV4-2
length: 15

CDR3: CASSMEDGYTF
J: TRBJ1-2
V: TRBV12-3/TRBV12-4
length: 11

CDR3: CATQVGETDTQYF
J: TRBJ2-3
V: TRBV10-3
length: 13

CDR3: CASSLSGQGTNYGYTF
J: TRBJ1-2
V: TRBV27
length: 16

CDR3: CASTYRDRGSYEQYF
J: TRBJ2-7
V: TRBV6-5
length: 15

CDR3: CATSDIGTSGSSYEQYF
J: TRBJ2-7
V: TRBV24-1
length: 17

CDR3: CASSSSVGELFF
J: TRBJ2-2
V: TRBV5-1
length: 12

CDR3: CASSFGQEQFF
J: TRBJ2-1
V: TRBV12-3/TRBV12-4
length: 11

CDR3: CATSDAQGARETQYF
J: TRBJ2-5
V: TRBV24-1
length: 15

CDR3: CASSGTGANEKLFF
J: TRBJ1-4
V: TRBV5-6
length: 14

CDR3: CASSFLAGGNEQYF
J: TRBJ2-7
V: TRBV27
length: 14

CDR3: CASSVVGGASYEQYF
J: TRBJ2-7
V: TRBV27
length: 15

CDR3: CAISEWTGGTDTQYF
J: TRBJ2-3
V: TRBV10-3
length: 15

CDR3: CASSAFQGLNYGYTF
J: TRBJ1-2
V: TRBV25-1
length: 15

CDR3: CATSIAGVETQYF
J: TRBJ2-5
V: TRBV15
length: 13

CDR3: CASSLEGGVETQYF
J: TRBJ2-5
V: TRBV5-1
length: 14

CDR3: CASSQGTGALGNQPQHF
J: TRBJ1-5
V: TRBV3-1/TRBV3-2
length: 17

CDR3: CASSVGGNEKLFF
J: TRBJ1-4
V: TRBV27
length: 13

CDR3: CASSLGTSKGNIQYF
J: TRBJ2-4
V: TRBV5-1
length: 15

CDR3: CARSPSQSQYSKGGQNTEAFF
J: TRBJ1-1
V: TRBV5-3
length: 21

CDR3: CASSQGNSGGKGEQFF
J: TRBJ2-1
V: TRBV3-1/TRBV3-2
length: 16

CDR3: CASSPQGGGTEAFF
J: TRBJ1-1
V: TRBV28
length: 14

CDR3: CASSLAPSGTYEQYF
J: TRBJ2-7
V: TRBV7-2
length: 15

CDR3: CASSLTANTEAFF
J: TRBJ1-1
V: TRBV5-1
length: 13

CDR3: CATSENTGSRAFF
J: TRBJ1-1
V: TRBV24-1
length: 13

CDR3: CASSPGQGSLAAFF
J: TRBJ1-1
V: TRBV6-5
length: 14

CDR3: CASSLTGGGYGYTF
J: TRBJ1-2
V: TRBV2
length: 14

CDR3: CASSQDTDSRWQETQYF
J: TRBJ2-5
V: TRBV3-1/TRBV3-2
length: 17

CDR3: CASSQSLPAQGTRSSAFF
J: TRBJ1-1
V: TRBV4-3
length: 18

CDR3: CASELAGLSSYEQYF
J: TRBJ2-7
V: TRBV6-5
length: 15

CDR3: CASSAPGLAANNEQFF
J: TRBJ2-1
V: TRBV9
length: 16

CDR3: CASSLGTSGRAFDEQFF
J: TRBJ2-1
V: TRBV11-3
length: 17

CDR3: CASSFAGGNSPLHF
J: TRBJ1-6
V: TRBV11-3
length: 14

CDR3: CASSIMGGAGEMNTEAFF
J: TRBJ1-1
V: TRBV19
length: 18

CDR3: CASSLVFRTSGSWYEQYF
J: TRBJ2-7
V: TRBV5-1
length: 18

CDR3: CASSLMASGLSPYEQYF
J: TRBJ2-7
V: TRBV7-3
length: 17

CDR3: CASSSIADPSTGELFF
J: TRBJ2-2
V: TRBV5-1
length: 16